Sequencing of this T cell receptor beta chain was carried out in a study of cytomegalovirus exposure and HLA in healthy donors. V lost 2 bases and J 3 bases, leaving 10 bases between the germline ends. The CDR3 loop spans 15 amino acids. Germline V gene sequence: CDR1 KGHSH, CDR2 LQKENI. As for this clone: Its antigen is not known.

PCR amplification relied on 60 Vbeta primers (plus 13 Jbeta primers). Assay used: immunoSEQ multiplex PCR; TCRdb lists only in-frame clones, some missing. The table lists a few hundred thousand clones, 60% to 80% of them singletons. Study-level points and caveats: DRB1 had the most TCR associations and HLA-C the fewest, a later analysis found, with rates varying by HLA locus.

This chain links TRBV18 with TRBJ1-4; D is perhaps TRBD1 (6 bases). The sequence was obtained from a woman in her 30s in good health and CMV-seronegative. Input material: PBMCs. The CDR3 loop is CASSPSRGANEKLFF. The DNA for the CDR3 is TGTGCCAGCTCACCATCCAGGGGAGCTAATGAAAAACTGTTTTTT.